A single sample gave rise to the 18 T cell receptor beta chains below, sequenced in a study of regulatory T cells in long-lasting Graves disease. Building the TCR beta libraries relied on iRepertoire HTBI primers, and CDR3 regions underwent Arm-PCR. MiXCR was run by TCRdb on the multiplex PCR reads, yielding one entry per CDR3 protein. This repertoire shows approximately 440,000 distinct CDR3 sequences, 15% to 20% found once; its top ten account for 9% to 15%. The time point was: newly diagnosed GD, antithyroid drugs for less than 3 months. PBMCs were the source of the RNA used for TCR sequencing. The same data also contributed to another study, on T cells in Graves' hyperthyroidism and ophthalmopathy.

The source material was peripheral blood mononuclear cells (PBMCs), sampled at new diagnosis, from a patient treated with antithyroid drugs. The receptor source for this set is a man between 40 and 49 years old with Graves disease.

The chain joins TRBV5-1 to TRBJ2-1; perhaps TRBD1 as D (6 bases). Trimming pared 4 bases from V and 6 bases from J, leaving 20 bases between. Germline V CDR1 and CDR2: SGHRS, YFSETQ. The CDR3 contains 16 residues. The chain's CDR3 is CASSGRITGLRNEQFF. The CDR3 region has the DNA TGCGCCAGCAGCGGCCGAATAACAGGGCTGCGCAATGAGCAGTTCTTC.

This clonotype was counted ten times or more. This sequence joins TRBV28 and TRBJ2-7; D gene uncertain. Germline assignment: CDR1 MDHEN and CDR2 SYDVKM. The CDR3 is made up of 12 amino acids. V dropped 3 bases and J dropped 6 bases, with 9 bases sitting between them. Here the CDR3 reads CASSFLGSEQYF. DNA of the CDR3: TGTGCCAGCAGTTTCCTGGGCTCCGAGCAGTACTTC. The complete variable domain, with remaining parts taken from reference TRBV28 and TRBJ2-7, reads DVKVTQSSRYLVKRTGEKVFLECVQDMDHENMFWYRQDPGLGLRLIYFSYDVKMKEKGDIPEGYSVSREKKERFSLILESASTNQTSMYLCASSFLGSEQYFGPGTRLTVT.

The sample holds a few counts of this clonotype. The chain carries TRBV7-9 and TRBJ1-2; D is undetermined. CDR1 and CDR2 (germline): SEHNR, FQNEAQ (reference sequence). The V end lost 6 bases, the J end lost 8 bases, and 13 bases lay between the germline ends. The CDR3 has 12 amino acids. The chain's CDR3 is CASSPDKEGYTF. In DNA, the CDR3 is TGTGCCAGCAGTCCCGACAAGGAGGGCTACACCTTC.

The J gene is TRBJ1-2, the V gene TRBV28; 8 bases align to TRBD1. Germline V gives CDR1 MDHEN, CDR2 SYDVKM. This CDR3 is 14 amino acids long. J lost 6 bases, V lost 3 bases, and 6 bases had no gene match. The CDR3 is CASSFSAGGHGYTF. Written as DNA, the CDR3 is TGTGCCAGCAGTTTTTCGGCAGGGGGCCATGGCTACACCTTC.

This clonotype was recorded at least ten times. The chain combines TRBV29-1 with TRBJ1-1; 7 nucleotides align to TRBD1. This CDR3 comprises 13 residues. Germline CDR1 is SQVTM and CDR2 is ANQGSEA. V trimming: 7 bases; J trimming: 4 bases; junction bases outside the gene matches: 9. The chain's CDR3 is CSDHTGASTEAFF. DNA of the CDR3: TGCAGCGATCATACAGGGGCATCCACTGAAGCTTTCTTT.

This clonotype was detected ten times or more. V and J are TRBV3-1 and TRBJ2-2, with D maybe TRBD2 (5 bases). V was shortened by 8 bases and J by 4 bases, with 11 bases between the two germline ends. CDR3 length equals 13 residues. CDR1 and CDR2 from the germline V gene are LGHDT and YNNKEL (reference sequence). This chain's CDR3 is CASDRAGTGELFF. The CDR3 DNA is TGTGCCAGCGACCGGGCGGGCACCGGGGAGCTGTTTTTT.

This chain connects TRBV30 to TRBJ2-1; 12 nucleotides line up with TRBD2. The J segment lost 10 bases and the V segment lost 0 bases, leaving 10 bases of the junction unmatched. The CDR3 runs 16 residues. CDR1 is GTSNPN and CDR2 is SVGIG in the germline V gene (reference sequence). The CDR3 DNA follows: TGTGCCTGGAGTGTACTTAAGGGACTAGCGGGTGGGGAGCAGTTCTTC. This encodes CAWSVLKGLAGGEQFF.

This clonotype was recorded at least ten times. V and J are TRBV20-1 and TRBJ2-5; a weak D match, TRBD2 (5 bases). The germline CDR1 and CDR2 sequences are DFQATT and SNEGSKA (reference sequence). The V gene lost 3 bases and the J gene lost 4 bases, with 12 bases spanning the gap. The CDR3 covers 13 residues. The CDR3 coding sequence is TGCAGTGCTAGGGCGGCACTAGGAGAGACCCAGTACTTC. Its translation: CSARAALGETQYF.

Ten or more counts support this clonotype. The CDR3 DNA is TGTGCCAGCAGTTACAACCAGGTTCTTAGCACAGATACGCAGTATTTT. It encodes CASSYNQVLSTDTQYF. V is TRBV6-5 and J is TRBJ2-3, with no clear D. Germline V CDR1 and CDR2: MNHEY, SVGAGI. The CDR3 spans 16 residues. The ends were cut back, 2 bases at V and 0 bases at J, with 12 bases in the middle.

In this sample, this clonotype turned up many times. The chain has TRBV30 and TRBJ1-6; no firm D call. The germline V gene encodes CDR1 GTSNPN and CDR2 SVGIG (reference sequence). V lost 2 bases to trimming and J lost 7 bases, with 9 bases between them. This CDR3 spans 13 amino acids. CDR3 protein: CAWSPSLNSPLHF. The CDR3 nucleotides read TGTGCCTGGAGTCCCTCCCTGAATTCACCCCTCCACTTT.

The chain couples TRBV15 to TRBJ2-1; D unresolved. This CDR3 has 12 residues. V was clipped by 5 bases and J by 9 bases, with 11 bases between them. CDR1 and CDR2 from the germline V gene are LNHNV and YYDKDF (reference sequence). The CDR3 bases are TGTGCCACCAGCTTAGGTTCAGGTGAGCAGTTCTTC. Its protein product is CATSLGSGEQFF.

In this sample, this clonotype turned up a few times. The genes are TRBV7-9 and TRBJ2-7; TRBD2 agrees at 13 bases. The germline CDR1 and CDR2 sequences are SEHNR and FQNEAQ (reference sequence). CDR3 size: 17 residues. Germline trimming cut 3 bases from V and 3 bases from J; bases unmatched to any gene: 8. CDR3 coding DNA: TGTGCCAGCAGCTTCGCCCTCGGACTAGCGGGAGTCTACGAGCAGTACTTC. Protein product: CASSFALGLAGVYEQYF.

On this clonotype: This may be a read error: a much more frequent sequence differs by one nucleotide. The V call is TRBV10-3, the J call TRBJ1-2, with 10 bases that match TRBD1. Looked up from germline, CDR1 is ENHRY and CDR2 is SYGVKD. The CDR3 runs 16 residues. Losses at the gene ends were 3 bases for V and 4 bases for J; bases not matched to a gene: 8. Written as DNA, the CDR3 is TGTGCCATCAGTGATCCCGGGACAGGGGCCCCCTATGGCTACACCTTC. It codes for CAISDPGTGAPYGYTF.

This clonotype came up a few times. An end of the junction does not agree with germline; a read error may underlie this. V is TRBV9 and J is TRBJ2-6, with D perhaps TRBD2 (7 bases). This CDR3 has 18 amino acids. Germline CDR1 SGDLS, CDR2 YYNGEE. This chain's CDR3 is CASSEGGTPVSGANVLTF. The CDR3, as DNA: TGTGCCAGCAGCGAGGGGGGGACACCAGTATCTGGTGCCAACGTCCTGACTTTC.

The chain employs TRBV29-1 and TRBJ2-1, with 8 bases that match TRBD2. The CDR3 is 15 residues long. After removal of 4 bases from V and 2 bases from J, the junction contained 7 bases not matched to a gene. From germline, CDR1 is SQVTM and CDR2 ANQGSEA. The CDR3 sequence: CSVVPAGETYNEQFF. In DNA form, the CDR3 reads TGCAGCGTTGTCCCAGCGGGAGAGACCTACAATGAGCAGTTCTTC.

In this sample, this clonotype turned up a few times. Just one base apart from a much larger clone, this may be a read error. In DNA form, the CDR3 reads TGTGCCAGCAGTGAAGCGCGCGGGGGAGCGGGAGGCGAGCAGTTCTTC. It codes for CASSEARGGAGGEQFF. The V and J genes are TRBV2 and TRBJ2-1; 9 nucleotides line up with TRBD2. The CDR3 sequence is 16 residues long. Germline V CDR1 and CDR2: SNHLY, FYNNEI. The V and J ends lost 0 bases and 10 bases, in that order; junction bases with no gene match: 10.

The rearrangement joins TRBV19 to TRBJ2-1; D is uncertain. Germline-derived CDR1 and CDR2 are LNHDA and SQIVND (reference sequence). This CDR3 has 13 residues. The V and J ends lost 0 bases and 9 bases respectively, with 9 bases between them. CDR3 nucleotide sequence: TGTGCCAGTAGTATAGATTTGAAGGCTGAGCAGTTCTTC. Translation: CASSIDLKAEQFF.

This clonotype was seen at least ten times. V gene TRBV30 combines with J gene TRBJ2-2; maybe TRBD1 (5 bases). V shed 0 bases and J shed 6 bases, with 11 bases lying between them. CDR1 and CDR2 from the germline V gene are GTSNPN and SVGIG (reference sequence). The CDR3 totals 14 residues. CDR3 bases: TGTGCCTGGAGTGTATCAGGGCCCCCCGGGGAGCTGTTTTTT. Translating it yields CAWSVSGPPGELFF.